A single sample gave rise to the 28 T cell receptor beta chains below, sequenced in a study of regulatory T cells in long-lasting Graves disease. TCR beta libraries were built with iRepertoire HTBI primers and Arm-PCR of CDR3 regions. TCRdb re-derived calls from the multiplex PCR reads in MiXCR, one entry per CDR3 protein. Here the sample spans 400,000 to 500,000 distinct CDR3 sequences, about 15% being singletons. As to time point: newly diagnosed GD, antithyroid drugs for less than 3 months. Isolated PBMC RNA provided the starting material for the TCR library. This sample also appeared in a second study, on T cells in Graves' hyperthyroidism and ophthalmopathy.

The specimen comprised peripheral blood mononuclear cells (PBMCs), sampled at new diagnosis, from a patient treated with antithyroid drugs. The source is a woman aged 25 to 39 with Graves disease.

This sequence joins TRBV28 and TRBJ1-5; TRBD1 is a possible D gene (6 bases). Per the germline V gene, CDR1 is MDHEN and CDR2 is SYDVKM. This CDR3 is built from 18 residues. V was pared by 3 bases and J by 4 bases, with 22 bases between. The CDR3 bases are TGTGCCAGCAGTTTTCGGGGGGCCCCACGGGCCTTTAATCAGCCCCAGCATTTT. As protein: CASSFRGAPRAFNQPQHF.

This clonotype was recorded many times. The rearrangement uses TRBV28 and TRBJ2-1; 9 positions agree with TRBD1. This CDR3 has 15 residues. Germline V gives CDR1 MDHEN, CDR2 SYDVKM. J lost 6 bases, V lost 6 bases, and 9 bases had no gene match. CDR3 residues: CASSQTGGLANEQFF. In DNA, the CDR3 is TGTGCCAGCAGCCAGACAGGGGGTCTGGCCAATGAGCAGTTCTTC.

This clonotype was detected many times. The genes are TRBV28 and TRBJ2-7, with 10 positions matching TRBD2. The trim removed 7 bases at V and 2 bases at J, leaving 14 bases unmatched. The CDR3 has 17 amino acids. The germline V gene has CDR1 MDHEN and CDR2 SYDVKM. CDR3 nucleotide sequence: TGTGCCAGCAACTCAAGGGCTAGCGGGGGCGGGACCTACGAGCAGTACTTC. Translating gives CASNSRASGGGTYEQYF.

The gene calls are TRBV7-2 and TRBJ2-1; 11 bases agree with TRBD2. Germline V gives CDR1 SGHTA, CDR2 FQGNSA. Unmatched junction bases numbered 6, after V lost 6 bases and J lost 2 bases. This CDR3 contains 16 residues. The CDR3 loop is CASRHSGRAAYNEQFF. For the CDR3, the DNA is TGTGCCAGCAGACATAGCGGGAGGGCTGCCTACAATGAGCAGTTCTTC.

The chain links TRBV5-4 to TRBJ2-7; TRBD1 matches at 8 bases. The V segment lost 2 bases and the J segment 2 bases; nucleotides outside the gene matches: 3. The CDR3 totals 14 residues. Germline V lookup: CDR1 SGHNT, CDR2 YYREEE (reference sequence). The CDR3 spells CASSFSQGAYEQYF. The CDR3 DNA reads TGTGCCAGCAGCTTTTCACAGGGGGCCTACGAGCAGTACTTC.

This clonotype was observed a handful of times. The rearrangement uses TRBV20-1 and TRBJ1-5; 10 nucleotides line up with TRBD1. This CDR3 is 19 amino acids long. V lost 1 base and J lost 0; bases outside the gene matches: 12. Per the germline V gene, CDR1 is DFQATT and CDR2 is SNEGSKA (reference sequence). The CDR3 region has the DNA TGCAGTGCTAGAGGTAACCGGGACAGGGGTCCTTTTAGCAATCAGCCCCAGCATTTT. Translating it yields CSARGNRDRGPFSNQPQHF.

V usage is TRBV4-1 and J usage is TRBJ1-4, with a weak D call TRBD1 (6 bases). The CDR3 extends over 16 amino acids. Trimming removed 4 bases at V and 8 bases at J, with 20 bases between. CDR1 is MGHRA, CDR2 YSYEKL, per germline. As DNA, the CDR3 is TGCGCCAGCAGCCTTTCGAGCCGGGACACGAGGGAAAAACTGTTTTTT. Translated: CASSLSSRDTREKLFF.

This clonotype was recorded many times. This chain uses TRBV28 with TRBJ1-2; 8 positions match TRBD1. This CDR3 has 14 residues. The V gene's germline CDR1 is MDHEN and CDR2 SYDVKM. V lost 2 bases and J lost 8; bases outside the gene matches: 7. CDR3 loop: CASSLGQGAGGYTF. DNA of the CDR3: TGTGCCAGCAGTTTAGGGCAGGGGGCGGGGGGCTACACCTTC.

This clonotype has a handful of counts. The conserved closing phenylalanine or tryptophan is absent in this CDR3, likely reflecting a read error. The chain employs TRBV20-1 and TRBJ1-5; no clear D. The V gene lost 4 bases and the J gene lost 1 base, with 8 bases spanning the gap. The CDR3 contains 13 residues. Germline V lookup: CDR1 DFQATT, CDR2 SNEGSKA (reference sequence). The CDR3 DNA reads TGCAGTGCTAATAAATGGAGCAATCAGCCCCAGCATGTT. Amino acids: CSANKWSNQPQHV.

The chain has TRBV10-1 and TRBJ1-3, with D possibly being TRBD1 (5 bases). Germline loops: CDR1 WNHNN, CDR2 SYGVQD (reference sequence). The CDR3 sequence is 15 residues long. Trimming removed 4 bases at V and 2 bases at J, with 12 bases between. The CDR3 sequence: CASSGAGIAGNTIYF. The CDR3 DNA sequence: TGCGCCAGCAGTGGGGCAGGGATCGCTGGAAACACCATATATTTT.

Remarks on this clonotype: A single base separates this from a much larger clone, so it may be a read error. The chain links TRBV10-3 to TRBJ2-1, with 10 bases lining up with TRBD2. CDR3 length: 13 residues. Germline CDR1 ENHRY, CDR2 SYGVKD. Trimming cost V 8 bases and J 8 bases; bases outside gene matches: 6. The CDR3 protein is CAIRQREGYEQFF. CDR3 nucleotides: TGTGCCATCCGACAGCGGGAGGGTTATGAGCAGTTCTTC.

V is TRBV6-1 and J is TRBJ2-2; TRBD2 is a possible D gene (6 bases). Germline CDR1 is MNHNS and CDR2 is SASEGT. Deletions cut 1 base from V and 2 bases from J, with 8 bases between. The CDR3 has 15 amino acids. In DNA form, the CDR3 reads TGTGCCAGCAGTGAAGTGGGGGGAAACACCGGGGAGCTGTTTTTT. It yields the protein CASSEVGGNTGELFF.

Ten or more counts support this clonotype. The V gene is TRBV7-6, the J gene TRBJ2-1; TRBD2 is a possible D gene (6 bases). Germline V gives CDR1 SGHVS, CDR2 FNYEAQ. Between the trimmed V and J ends, which lost 5 bases and 0 bases, there was a span of 17 bases. The length of the CDR3 is 17 residues. The CDR3 sequence is CASSPGLFASSYNEQFF. The DNA of the CDR3 is TGTGCCAGCAGCCCAGGACTATTCGCCAGCTCCTACAATGAGCAGTTCTTC.

Many counts were recorded for this clonotype. The CDR3: CASTVQAGRNTGELFF. CDR3 sequence (DNA): TGTGCCAGCACCGTCCAAGCGGGCAGGAACACCGGGGAGCTGTTTTTT. The chain carries TRBV28 and TRBJ2-2; TRBD2 might be the D (6 bases). Trimming removed 7 bases from V and 1 base from J, with 16 bases in between. CDR1 is MDHEN, CDR2 SYDVKM, per germline. This CDR3 spans 16 amino acids.

This clonotype was counted many times. The germline gene is not matched at one end of the junction; a read error may be the cause. J is TRBJ2-1 and V is TRBV5-1; tentatively, D is TRBD2 (6 bases). CDR3 length: 15 amino acids. Germline V lookup: CDR1 SGHRS, CDR2 YFSETQ. The CDR3 bases are TGTGCCAGCAGTTTGCGGGACTCGTCATACAATGAGCAGTTCTTC. Translation gives CASSLRDSSYNEQFF.

This clonotype was detected many times. This chain connects TRBV6-1 to TRBJ1-1; TRBD1 is a possible D gene (5 bases). Germline loops: CDR1 MNHNS, CDR2 SASEGT. The V and J ends lost 4 bases and 7 bases respectively, with 16 bases between them. This CDR3 is 14 amino acids long. Here the CDR3 reads CASSGGLRRGEAFF. CDR3 DNA sequence: TGTGCCAGCAGTGGAGGGCTAAGGAGGGGTGAAGCTTTCTTT.

This clonotype has a count of ten or more. The V call is TRBV28, the J call TRBJ2-5; 7 bases agree with TRBD2. The CDR3 runs to 17 residues. Unmatched junction bases numbered 11, after V lost 3 bases and J lost 1 base. The V gene's germline CDR1 is MDHEN and CDR2 SYDVKM. In DNA form, the CDR3 reads TGTGCCAGCAGTTTTCCAGGAGCGGGGTTAGCCCAAGAGACCCAGTACTTC. Its translation: CASSFPGAGLAQETQYF.

This clonotype was detected ten times or more. This chain connects TRBV2 to TRBJ2-1, with D unresolved. This CDR3 spans 14 amino acids. Germline V gene sequence: CDR1 SNHLY, CDR2 FYNNEI. V was clipped by 3 bases and J by 4 bases, with 10 bases between them. The CDR3 protein is CASSEAVQYNEQFF. The CDR3 nucleotides are TGTGCCAGCAGTGAGGCGGTTCAGTACAATGAGCAGTTCTTC.

This clonotype was seen repeatedly, ten times or more. The V gene is TRBV3-1, the J gene TRBJ1-3; D gene uncertain. Germline assignment: CDR1 LGHDT and CDR2 YNNKEL (reference sequence). V was trimmed by 4 bases and J by 4 bases, leaving 8 bases between them. This CDR3 has 13 amino acids. Here the CDR3 reads CASSPAAGNTIYF. CDR3 DNA: TGTGCCAGCAGCCCGGCAGCCGGAAACACCATATATTTT. The variable domain in full, completed from reference TRBV3-1 and TRBJ1-3, reads DTAVSQTPKYLVTQMGNDKSIKCEQNLGHDTMYWYKQDSKKFLKIMFSYNNKELIINETVPNRFSPKSPDKAHLNLHINSLELGDSAVYFCASSPAAGNTIYFGEGSWLTVV.

In the case of this clonotype: Given a much more abundant clone one base away, this may be a read error. The rearrangement links TRBV6-4 to TRBJ1-1; no clear D. The ends were cut back, 6 bases at V and 8 bases at J, with 1 base in the middle. CDR3 length: 8 amino acids. From germline, CDR1 is MRHNA and CDR2 SNTAGT. The CDR3 here is CASREAFF. The CDR3 DNA reads TGTGCCAGCAGGGAAGCTTTCTTT.

The CDR3 here is CSATPGGNTGELFF. In DNA, the CDR3 is TGCAGTGCGACCCCGGGGGGAAACACCGGGGAGCTGTTTTTT. This rearrangement joins TRBV20-1 to TRBJ2-2; 7 bases align to TRBD2. This CDR3 is built from 14 residues. Germline trimming cut 6 bases from V and 2 bases from J; bases unmatched to any gene: 6. Germline CDR1 and CDR2: DFQATT and SNEGSKA (reference sequence).

There are many counts of this clonotype. The CDR3 protein is CASSPTGREGSYEQYF. DNA of the CDR3: TGTGCCAGCAGTCCCACGGGGCGGGAGGGCAGTTACGAGCAGTACTTC. The chain employs TRBV6-1 and TRBJ2-7; TRBD2 aligns across 9 bases. Germline values: CDR1 MNHNS, CDR2 SASEGT. This CDR3 spans 16 amino acids. J was trimmed by 4 bases and V by 5 bases; bases with no gene match: 12.

This clonotype showed up many times. The chain carries TRBV18 and TRBJ1-5; no firm D call. V was trimmed by 3 bases and J by 0 bases, leaving 12 bases between them. Germline CDR1 and CDR2: KGHSH and LQKENI. The CDR3 is 16 residues long. The CDR3 reads CASSPLPLYSNQPQHF. CDR3 coding DNA: TGTGCCAGCTCACCTTTGCCCCTTTATAGCAATCAGCCCCAGCATTTT.

In this sample, this clonotype turned up many times. The chain has TRBV7-9 and TRBJ2-4; 8 bases line up with TRBD1. The germline CDR1 and CDR2 sequences are SEHNR and FQNEAQ (reference sequence). The CDR3 has 14 amino acids. The ends lost 5 bases at V and 8 bases at J; junction bases unmatched: 8. The CDR3 sequence: CASSRSDRVDIQYF. Here the CDR3 DNA reads TGTGCCAGCAGCCGCTCGGACAGGGTGGACATTCAGTACTTC.

This sequence joins TRBV7-2 and TRBJ1-5; possibly TRBD1 for D (6 bases). This CDR3 spans 16 amino acids. V shed 5 bases and J shed 6 bases, with 20 bases lying between them. Germline V gene sequence: CDR1 SGHTA, CDR2 FQGNSA. CDR3 DNA: TGTGCCAGCAGCCCCACCAGGGGTGGTGGTGGTCAGCCCCAGCATTTT. Its protein is CASSPTRGGGGQPQHF.

This clonotype was counted at least ten times. The V and J genes are TRBV27 and TRBJ2-1; TRBD2 is a possible D gene (6 bases). The CDR3 is 16 amino acids. Per the germline V gene, CDR1 is MNHEY and CDR2 is SMNVEV (reference sequence). The ends were cut back, 5 bases at V and 1 base at J, with 15 bases in the middle. CDR3: CASSPRGSGSYNEQFF. In DNA form, the CDR3 reads TGTGCCAGCAGTCCCCGGGGGAGCGGGTCCTACAATGAGCAGTTCTTC.

The chain joins TRBV24-1 to TRBJ2-1; TRBD2 is a possible D gene (6 bases). V shed 10 bases and J shed 8 bases, with 17 bases lying between them. Germline loops: CDR1 KGHDR, CDR2 SFDVKD. The length of the CDR3 is 13 residues. CDR3 loop: CATNEYGRDEQFF. The CDR3 DNA reads TGTGCCACTAACGAGTACGGGAGAGATGAGCAGTTCTTC.

This clonotype has more than one count but fewer than ten. The chain couples TRBV14 to TRBJ1-1, with unresolved D. The V gene's germline CDR1 is SGHDN and CDR2 FVKESK. The CDR3 is 15 residues long. Trimming left V 2 bases short and J 0 bases short, with 10 bases between. The DNA for the CDR3 is TGTGCCAGCAGCCAAACCTCGACGGTGAACACTGAAGCTTTCTTT. Translation: CASSQTSTVNTEAFF.